The T cell receptor beta chain under discussion was sequenced for a study of blood T cell repertoires in COVID-19. Under the authors' procedure: Using reference gene primer amplification, nucleated cell counts were estimated. The table came from immunoSEQ multiplex PCR; TCRdb's copy has only in-frame clones and leaves some out. V and J calls plus clone size are reproduced from that table; the DNA served to infer D and trimming. Among approximately 280,000 clones, roughly 80% were seen once, and the ten largest hold about 5%. Unmatched junction bases numbered 5, after V lost 0 bases and J lost 10 bases. CDR1 and CDR2 (germline): SGHAT, FQNNGV. This CDR3 has 14 amino acids. Participant age was roughly 18 to 90 years, and participants resided in around 24 US areas. Clinical histories supplied by participants themselves formed the basis of cohort assignment.

The chain recombines TRBV11-2 with TRBJ1-4; the match to TRBD1 covers 7 bases. The receptor was derived from a man aged 35-49 years who had been exposed to COVID-19. Sequencing was carried out using PBMCs or T cells enriched from blood (not recorded which). In DNA, the CDR3 is TGTGCCAGCAGCTTAGACAGGGGGAGTGGAAAACTGTTTTTT. The encoded protein is CASSLDRGSGKLFF.